The 21 T cell receptor beta chains below were found in one sample sequenced in a study of response to subunit inactivated influenza vaccine. TCRdb reprocessed the RT-PCR reads via MiXCR and lists one record per CDR3 protein. Of hundreds of thousands of distinct CDR3 sequences in the sample, 10% to 15% were seen once. The starting material was PBMCs from blood, obtained 45 days after vaccination. The receptors derive from a man aged 45-60 years who received an inactivated influenza vaccine.

This clonotype was counted only a few times. The V and J genes are TRBV7-6 and TRBJ2-1, with 7 bases matching TRBD2. This CDR3 is built from 16 residues. From germline, CDR1 is SGHVS and CDR2 FNYEAQ. J was trimmed by 8 bases and V by 0 bases; bases with no gene match: 10. The CDR3, as DNA: TGTGCCAGCAGCTTAGCCTCGCGGGAGATTTTACATGAGCAGTTCTTC. This codes for CASSLASREILHEQFF.

This clonotype was counted only a few times. The chain combines TRBV7-9 with TRBJ2-7; 8 bases are shared with TRBD2. Germline assignment: CDR1 SEHNR and CDR2 FQNEAQ (reference sequence). V lost 5 bases, J lost 4 bases, and 4 bases stayed unmatched. The CDR3 is made up of 13 amino acids. The CDR3 DNA reads TGTGCCAGCAGCCAGCGGGAGTGGTACGAGCAGTACTTC. Protein product: CASSQREWYEQYF.

This clonotype was seen at least ten times. This chain links TRBV20-1 with TRBJ1-1, with D perhaps TRBD1 (6 bases). Trimming left V 3 bases short and J 9 bases short, with 14 bases between. Germline CDR1 DFQATT, CDR2 SNEGSKA (reference sequence). CDR3 length: 12 residues. The CDR3 coding sequence is TGCAGTGCTAGGAACAGGGCGCATCAAGCTTTCTTT. Amino acids: CSARNRAHQAFF.

The rearrangement joins TRBV6-5 to TRBJ2-2, with 8 nucleotides matching TRBD1. Germline V lookup: CDR1 MNHEY, CDR2 SVGAGI. The junction had 8 bases not matched to a gene; V was cut back by 2 bases and J by 6 bases. This CDR3 contains 16 residues. CDR3 nucleotide sequence: TGTGCCAGCAGTTACGTGGACAGGGTGGGGGCCGGGGAGCTGTTTTTT. This codes for CASSYVDRVGAGELFF.

A few counts support this clonotype. The genes are TRBV10-3 and TRBJ2-7; D is uncertain. This CDR3 is built from 14 residues. Germline V gene sequence: CDR1 ENHRY, CDR2 SYGVKD. V was trimmed by 2 bases and J by 2 bases, leaving 10 bases between them. The CDR3 loop reads CAISEGPQAYEQYF. In DNA, the CDR3 is TGTGCCATCAGTGAGGGGCCCCAAGCCTACGAGCAGTACTTC.

This clonotype was found many times. The chain links TRBV5-1 to TRBJ2-3, with 9 bases that match TRBD1. The J segment lost 4 bases and the V segment lost 0 bases, leaving 0 bases of the junction unmatched. CDR1 and CDR2 (germline): SGHRS, YFSETQ. The CDR3 runs 14 residues. The CDR3 reads CASSLGQGADTQYF. The CDR3 region has the DNA TGCGCCAGCAGCTTGGGACAGGGGGCAGATACGCAGTATTTT.

The chain employs TRBV7-6 and TRBJ2-5, with D possibly matching TRBD2 (6 bases). The V end lost 5 bases, the J end lost 4 bases, and 26 bases lay between the germline ends. The CDR3 length is 18 residues. Looked up from germline, CDR1 is SGHVS and CDR2 is FNYEAQ. The CDR3 bases are TGTGCCAGCAGCCTTACCCTTCTTAGCGGCCCGGAGGGAGAGACCCAGTACTTC. It encodes CASSLTLLSGPEGETQYF.

The genes are TRBV29-1 and TRBJ2-5; D remains unclear. Germline lookup yields CDR1 SQVTM and CDR2 ANQGSEA. There are 15 residues in the CDR3. Trimming cost V 0 bases and J 4 bases, with 15 bases left between them. CDR3 amino acids: CSVEDRRLTRETQYF. The CDR3 DNA follows: TGCAGCGTTGAAGATCGCCGCCTAACAAGAGAGACCCAGTACTTC.

This chain connects TRBV9 to TRBJ2-2; D assignment may be TRBD1 or TRBD2 (5 bases each). The CDR3 contains 17 residues. V shed 0 bases and J shed 0 bases, with 12 bases lying between them. Germline V gives CDR1 SGDLS, CDR2 YYNGEE. DNA of the CDR3: TGTGCCAGCAGCGTAGCCCGTGAGGGGTCGAACACCGGGGAGCTGTTTTTT. This encodes CASSVAREGSNTGELFF.

The rearrangement uses TRBV4-1 and TRBJ2-2, with D unresolved. V was pared by 0 bases and J by 0 bases, with 11 bases between. CDR1 MGHRA and CDR2 YSYEKL come from the germline V gene. The CDR3 runs 17 residues. CDR3 in amino acids: CASSQDQHRSNTGELFF. CDR3 DNA sequence: TGCGCCAGCAGCCAAGATCAACACAGATCGAACACCGGGGAGCTGTTTTTT.

This clonotype was picked up a small number of times. The chain couples TRBV12-3 or TRBV12-4 to TRBJ2-2; D remains ambiguous. The CDR3 is 14 amino acids. Trimming left V 5 bases short and J 6 bases short, with 13 bases between. CDR3 bases: TGTGCCAGCAGTGTTGTCCCAGGCCCCGGGGAGCTGTTTTTT. Translated, it gives CASSVVPGPGELFF.

This clonotype has a handful of counts. This chain uses TRBV6-5 with TRBJ2-1; D unresolved. The V and J ends lost 3 bases and 2 bases respectively, with 11 bases between them. CDR1 and CDR2 (germline): MNHEY, SVGAGI. This CDR3 contains 15 residues. In nucleotides, the CDR3 is TGTGCCAGCAGTTATCTCCCCACTACCTACAATGAGCAGTTCTTC. It yields the protein CASSYLPTTYNEQFF.

This clonotype was counted a few times. The V gene is TRBV5-1, the J gene TRBJ2-1; TRBD2 aligns across 10 bases. The V and J ends lost 2 bases and 1 base, in that order; junction bases with no gene match: 3. Per germline, CDR1 SGHRS and CDR2 YFSETQ. The CDR3 is 16 amino acids. The CDR3 DNA is TGCGCCAGCAGCTTTAGAGCGGGAGGGTCCTACAATGAGCAGTTCTTC. Its protein is CASSFRAGGSYNEQFF.

This sequence joins TRBV7-2 and TRBJ2-7; TRBD2 aligns across 7 bases. This CDR3 spans 15 amino acids. The germline gives CDR1 SGHTA, CDR2 FQGNSA. V gave up 3 bases and J gave up 0 bases; unmatched junction bases: 5. The CDR3 coding sequence is TGTGCCAGCAGCTTTAGCGGGTTAAGCTCCTACGAGCAGTACTTC. Its translation is CASSFSGLSSYEQYF.

This clonotype was detected a few times. V gene TRBV20-1 combines with J gene TRBJ2-2; D is undetermined. CDR3 length equals 14 residues. Germline V gene data show CDR1 as DFQATT and CDR2 as SNEGSKA (reference sequence). Trimming cost V 6 bases and J 0 bases, with 11 bases left between them. The CDR3 is CSASRWANTGELFF. CDR3 sequence (DNA): TGCAGTGCGTCAAGGTGGGCGAACACCGGGGAGCTGTTTTTT.

This clonotype occurred a few times. V and J are TRBV27 and TRBJ2-5, with 7 nucleotides matching TRBD2. This CDR3 contains 14 residues. Germline loops: CDR1 MNHEY, CDR2 SMNVEV (reference sequence). Trimming removed 3 bases from V and 5 bases from J; junction bases left unmatched: 6. CDR3 residues: CASSFTRERETQYF. The CDR3, as DNA: TGTGCCAGCAGTTTCACGCGGGAGCGGGAGACCCAGTACTTC.

The J gene is TRBJ1-2, the V gene TRBV20-1; D unresolved. Germline CDR1 reads DFQATT; CDR2 reads SNEGSKA (reference sequence). There are 13 residues in the CDR3. The germline V and J ends were trimmed by 0 bases and 4 bases, with 9 bases remaining between them. In nucleotides, the CDR3 is TGCAGTGCTAGAGATATAGGAACCTATGGCTACACCTTC. Translation: CSARDIGTYGYTF.

The rearrangement joins TRBV6-1 to TRBJ1-1; D is perhaps TRBD1 (5 bases). The CDR3 extends over 14 amino acids. CDR1 is MNHNS, CDR2 SASEGT, per germline. V gave up 7 bases and J gave up 4 bases, with 16 bases separating them. As DNA, the CDR3 is TGTGCCAGCAACCTTAGGGGAGATGGCACTGAAGCTTTCTTT. Its translation is CASNLRGDGTEAFF.

The V gene is TRBV7-9, the J gene TRBJ1-2, with TRBD1 as a possible D gene (5 bases). The CDR3 length is 15 residues. The V gene lost 1 base and the J gene lost 0 bases, with 9 bases spanning the gap. Germline CDR1 reads SEHNR; CDR2 reads FQNEAQ (reference sequence). The CDR3 loop reads CASSLGDFTNYGYTF. The CDR3 nucleotides read TGTGCCAGCAGCTTAGGGGACTTCACTAACTATGGCTACACCTTC.

Many counts were recorded for this clonotype. V gene TRBV5-1 combines with J gene TRBJ2-7; TRBD2 might be the D (5 bases). V dropped 2 bases and J dropped 3 bases, with 6 bases sitting between them. CDR1 is SGHRS and CDR2 is YFSETQ in the germline V gene. This CDR3 comprises 12 residues. DNA for the CDR3: TGCGCCAGCAGCTTTGAGGGCTACGAGCAGTACTTC. Translating it yields CASSFEGYEQYF.

This clonotype was seen a handful of times. This rearrangement joins TRBV15 to TRBJ2-2; D not certain. V lost 8 bases and J lost 4, with 11 bases in between. The germline V gene has CDR1 LNHNV and CDR2 YYDKDF (reference sequence). The CDR3 covers 13 residues. The CDR3 spells CATDSHGTGELFF. In DNA, the CDR3 is TGTGCCACCGACTCACACGGCACCGGGGAGCTGTTTTTT.